The 26 T cell receptor beta chains below were found in one sample sequenced in a study of naive and memory T cell subsets. As to treatment: skin biopsy from PPD injection site in Mantoux-positive individual. The library had UMIs added by 3' ligation of an oligonucleotide to TCR cDNA. The SP2 primer and nested alpha and beta constant region primers amplified ligated cDNA in four rounds. TCRdb re-called the UMI-ligation and nested PCR reads through MiXCR, storing one row per CDR3 protein. The sample holds around 33,000 distinct CDR3 sequences, less than 8.5% seen once. Sequencing used skin, obtained from a tuberculin skin test site. The receptors come from an adult in good health.

At least ten counts were recorded for this clonotype. A much more abundant neighbour one base away suggests this may be a read error. V gene TRBV5-6 combines with J gene TRBJ1-5, with 8 bases that match TRBD1. CDR3 size: 14 residues. Per the germline V gene, CDR1 is SGHDT and CDR2 is YYEEEE. V gave up 4 bases and J gave up 4 bases; unmatched junction bases: 4. In DNA, the CDR3 is TGTGCCAGCAGCGGAACAGGGGGTAATCAGCCCCAGCATTTT. It codes for CASSGTGGNQPQHF. Looking up the rest from reference TRBV5-6 and TRBJ1-5 gives the full variable domain: DAGVTQSPTHLIKTRGQQVTLRCSPKSGHDTVSWYQQALGQGPQFIFQYYEEEERQRGNFPDRFSGHQFPNYSSELNVNALLLGDSALYLCASSGTGGNQPQHFGDGTRLSIL.

A few counts support this clonotype. This may come from a read error, since a much larger clone is one base off. The chain employs TRBV29-1 and TRBJ1-1, with D possibly being TRBD1 (6 bases). In germline, CDR1 is SQVTM, CDR2 ANQGSEA. The germline V and J ends were trimmed by 7 bases and 1 base, with 16 bases remaining between them. The CDR3 length is 14 residues. CDR3: CSGGARGWNTEAFF. The CDR3 bases are TGCAGCGGGGGGGCCAGGGGTTGGAACACTGAAGCTTTCTTT.

V is TRBV6-6 and J is TRBJ2-2; D not resolved. Trimming pared 4 bases from V and 5 bases from J, leaving 14 bases between. CDR3 size: 15 residues. In germline, CDR1 is MNHNY, CDR2 SVGAGI (reference sequence). CDR3 residues: CASSSLVGTTGELFF. The CDR3 DNA sequence: TGTGCCAGCAGTTCCTTGGTGGGAACGACCGGGGAGCTGTTTTTT.

This clonotype was recorded at least ten times. The CDR3 region is CASSLAASGGRRSSYEQYF. The CDR3 nucleotides read TGTGCCAGCAGCTTAGCCGCTAGCGGGGGGCGAAGGAGCTCCTACGAGCAGTACTTC. The chain couples TRBV11-1 to TRBJ2-7; 11 positions match TRBD2. Germline assignment: CDR1 SGHAT and CDR2 FQDESV (reference sequence). The V and J ends lost 0 bases and 0 bases, in that order; junction bases with no gene match: 10. CDR3 length: 19 amino acids.

The table lists this clonotype with many counts. This sequence joins TRBV18 and TRBJ1-1; 7 bases map to TRBD1. The CDR3 spans 14 residues. Trimming removed 4 bases from V and 1 base from J; junction bases left unmatched: 3. CDR1 and CDR2 from the germline V gene are KGHSH and LQKENI. CDR3 protein: CASSRQGGNTEAFF. The CDR3 DNA reads TGTGCCAGCTCACGTCAGGGGGGGAACACTGAAGCTTTCTTT.

Details on this clonotype: Since a much larger clone is just one base distant, this may be a read error. The chain has TRBV6-2 or TRBV6-3 and TRBJ2-5, with D possibly called TRBD1 or TRBD2 (6 bases each). Trimming left V 5 bases short and J 5 bases short, with 15 bases between. Germline V CDR1 and CDR2: MNHEY, SVGEGT. CDR3 length: 14 amino acids. The CDR3 nucleotides are TGTGCCAGCAGTGTGGACGGGGGCCCGGAGACCCAGTACTTC. It encodes CASSVDGGPETQYF.

This clonotype has ten or more counts. A junction boundary mismatches the germline segment, possibly from a read error. This chain joins TRBV27 and TRBJ1-5; D is unclear. Germline values: CDR1 MNHEY, CDR2 SMNVEV (reference sequence). CDR3 size: 13 residues. The CDR3 sequence: CDSSPYSNQPQHF. CDR3 nucleotide sequence: TGTGACAGCAGTCCATATAGCAATCAGCCCCAGCATTTT.

This clonotype was seen ten or more times. V and J are TRBV27 and TRBJ2-1; D gene uncertain. Trimming took off 4 bases at V and 4 bases at J, with 11 bases between the two ends. From germline, CDR1 is MNHEY and CDR2 SMNVEV (reference sequence). The CDR3 spans 14 residues. CDR3 amino acids: CASSWAVGYNEQFF. The CDR3 region has the DNA TGTGCCAGCAGTTGGGCGGTGGGGTACAATGAGCAGTTCTTC.

This clonotype has at least ten counts. V gene TRBV7-9 combines with J gene TRBJ1-5, with no clear D. Per the germline V gene, CDR1 is SEHNR and CDR2 is FQNEAQ (reference sequence). The CDR3 contains 14 residues. Trimming left V 5 bases short and J 0 bases short, with 8 bases between. DNA for the CDR3: TGTGCCAGCAGCCTCGGGGTTAGCAATCAGCCCCAGCATTTT. It translates to CASSLGVSNQPQHF. Variable domain in full (rest from reference TRBV7-9 and TRBJ1-5): DTGVSQNPRHKITKRGQNVTFRCDPISEHNRLYWYRQTLGQGPEFLTYFQNEAQLEKSRLLSDRFSAERPKGSFSTLEIQRTEQGDSAMYLCASSLGVSNQPQHFGDGTRLSIL.

This clonotype came up many times. The gene calls are TRBV12-3 or TRBV12-4 and TRBJ2-1, with D hard to call. The CDR3 totals 15 residues. Trimming removed 1 base from V and 2 bases from J, with 9 bases in between. DNA of the CDR3: TGTGCCAGCAGTTTAGTCCCAGGTACCTACAATGAGCAGTTCTTC. Translating gives CASSLVPGTYNEQFF.

By its share, this clonotype is medium-sized. The rearrangement joins TRBV7-9 to TRBJ2-7; a possible D gene is TRBD2 (5 bases). CDR1 is SEHNR, CDR2 FQNEAQ, per germline (reference sequence). The CDR3 has 13 residues. V lost 5 bases and J 0 bases, leaving 8 bases between the germline ends. The CDR3 bases are TGTGCCAGCAGCGCGGGTAGCTCCTACGAGCAGTACTTC. This encodes CASSAGSSYEQYF.

In its sample, this clonotype was seen many times. V gene TRBV9 combines with J gene TRBJ2-5, with 9 bases matching TRBD1. There are 15 residues in the CDR3. Germline CDR1 SGDLS, CDR2 YYNGEE. V dropped 0 bases and J dropped 5; count of bases not matched to a gene: 5. As DNA, the CDR3 is TGTGCCAGCAGCGTAGGGGGGACAGGGTCGGAGACCCAGTACTTC. Amino acid sequence: CASSVGGTGSETQYF.

This clonotype was detected many times. The CDR3 DNA reads TGTGCCAGCAGCCCCTGGCGGGGTGCAGATACGCAGTATTTT. Protein sequence: CASSPWRGADTQYF. This chain uses TRBV9 with TRBJ2-3; possible D gene TRBD2, 6 bases. The CDR3 extends over 14 amino acids. V lost 4 bases and J lost 4, with 13 bases in between. The germline V gene has CDR1 SGDLS and CDR2 YYNGEE. Full variable domain (rest looked up from reference TRBV9 and TRBJ2-3): DSGVTQTPKHLITATGQRVTLRCSPRSGDLSVYWYQQSLDQGLQFLIQYYNGEERAKGNILERFSAQQFPDLHSELNLSSLELGDSALYFCASSPWRGADTQYFGPGTRLTVL.

This clonotype occurred a few times. The rearrangement links TRBV7-4 to TRBJ2-5; possible D gene TRBD1, 6 bases. The CDR3 is 15 residues long. Germline values: CDR1 SGHVT, CDR2 SQSDAQ. The ends were cut back, 5 bases at V and 3 bases at J, with 16 bases in the middle. As DNA, the CDR3 is TGTGCCAGCAGCCCGCCGACAGGTCTCAAAGAGACCCAGTACTTC. Protein: CASSPPTGLKETQYF.

This clonotype showed up many times. This chain connects TRBV12-3 or TRBV12-4 to TRBJ1-1; D possibly corresponds to TRBD1 (6 bases). CDR3 size: 17 residues. Trimming pared 3 bases from V and 3 bases from J, leaving 20 bases between. This CDR3 reads CASSFPGWGQRDTEAFF. CDR3 coding DNA: TGTGCCAGCAGTTTTCCCGGCTGGGGGCAGAGGGACACTGAAGCTTTCTTT.

In its sample, this clonotype was seen many times. V is TRBV5-4 and J is TRBJ1-4; D is unclear. Trimming stripped 0 bases from V and 6 bases from J, with 12 bases between. Per the germline V gene, CDR1 is SGHNT and CDR2 is YYREEE (reference sequence). The CDR3 consists of 15 residues. The CDR3: CASSLGEGSDEKLFF. In DNA form, the CDR3 reads TGTGCCAGCAGCTTGGGTGAGGGATCGGATGAAAAACTGTTTTTT.

This clonotype was detected a few times. The chain is built from TRBV12-3 or TRBV12-4 and TRBJ1-1; 9 positions match TRBD1. CDR3 length equals 18 residues. V trimming: 5 bases; J trimming: 6 bases; junction bases outside the gene matches: 19. This CDR3 is CASSGRDRVLSRLAEAFF. CDR3 DNA: TGTGCCAGCAGTGGCCGGGACAGGGTTTTGAGTAGACTCGCTGAAGCTTTCTTT.

In its sample, this clonotype was seen many times. V is TRBV20-1 and J is TRBJ2-3, with TRBD2 matching 9 bases. The length of the CDR3 is 15 residues. The germline CDR1 and CDR2 sequences are DFQATT and SNEGSKA (reference sequence). After removal of 6 bases from V and 6 bases from J, the junction contained 13 bases not matched to a gene. The CDR3 DNA reads as TGCAGTGCCTCTACACGAGCGGGGGGACATGATACGCAGTATTTT. Residues: CSASTRAGGHDTQYF.

This clonotype came up many times. This chain links TRBV19 with TRBJ1-1; D remains ambiguous. Trimming left V 3 bases short and J 4 bases short, with 9 bases between. This CDR3 region has 13 residues. Germline CDR1 is LNHDA and CDR2 is SQIVND (reference sequence). The CDR3 nucleotides read TGTGCCAGTAGTATCGGGAAGGGCACTGAAGCTTTCTTT. Protein: CASSIGKGTEAFF.

This clonotype has a count of ten or more. The chain joins TRBV7-9 to TRBJ1-1; D perhaps matches TRBD1 (6 bases). This CDR3 is built from 14 residues. CDR1 SEHNR and CDR2 FQNEAQ come from the germline V gene (reference sequence). V dropped 5 bases and J dropped 5 bases, with 15 bases sitting between them. CDR3 sequence reads: CASSIPGALTEAFF. The CDR3 nucleotides are TGTGCCAGCAGCATCCCGGGGGCTTTGACTGAAGCTTTCTTT.

This clonotype was seen ten or more times. The gene calls are TRBV20-1 and TRBJ2-7, with no clear D. The CDR3 contains 13 residues. V was clipped by 0 bases and J by 4 bases, with 10 bases between them. From germline, CDR1 is DFQATT and CDR2 SNEGSKA (reference sequence). CDR3 residues: CSARDQRGYEQYF. As DNA, the CDR3 is TGCAGTGCTAGAGATCAACGTGGATACGAGCAGTACTTC.

There are a few counts of this clonotype. The gene calls are TRBV2 and TRBJ1-3; D possibly corresponds to TRBD1 (6 bases). V was trimmed by 6 bases and J by 0 bases, leaving 15 bases between them. CDR1 is SNHLY, CDR2 FYNNEI, per germline. The CDR3 spans 16 residues. The CDR3 DNA follows: TGTGCCAGCAGCGCGGGACAACCGAGCTCTGGAAACACCATATATTTT. It translates to CASSAGQPSSGNTIYF. Based on the CDR3 plus reference TRBV2 and TRBJ1-3, the full variable domain is EPEVTQTPSHQVTQMGQEVILRCVPISNHLYFYWYRQILGQKVEFLVSFYNNEISEKSEIFDDQFSVERPDGSNFTLKIRSTKLEDSAMYFCASSAGQPSSGNTIYFGEGSWLTVV.

The table lists this clonotype with many counts. V and J are TRBV7-2 and TRBJ1-2; maybe TRBD1 (5 bases). Per the germline V gene, CDR1 is SGHTA and CDR2 is FQGNSA. V lost 6 bases to trimming and J lost 3 bases, with 11 bases between them. The CDR3 consists of 13 residues. The CDR3 nucleotides read TGTGCCAGCAGTTTGGTAGGGGACTATGGCTACACCTTC. Protein: CASSLVGDYGYTF.

The chain employs TRBV7-2 and TRBJ1-4; D unclear. CDR3 length: 14 residues. V lost 5 bases, J lost 0 bases, and 7 bases lay in between. Germline V gene data show CDR1 as SGHTA and CDR2 as FQGNSA. The CDR3 nucleotides are TGTGCCAGCAGCGCAGCTCCAACTAATGAAAAACTGTTTTTT. Translation: CASSAAPTNEKLFF.

This clonotype came up once. CDR3 bases: TGTGCCAGCAGTTACCTTGCTAGCGGGAGGGCCGGTGAGCAGTTCTTC. This codes for CASSYLASGRAGEQFF. V gene TRBV6-2 or TRBV6-3 combines with J gene TRBJ2-1; 12 positions match TRBD2. Trimming cost V 2 bases and J 9 bases; bases outside gene matches: 8. The length of the CDR3 is 16 residues. Germline CDR1 MNHEY, CDR2 SVGEGT.

This clonotype was observed at least ten times. The chain combines TRBV29-1 with TRBJ2-1; perhaps TRBD2 as D (6 bases). CDR1 is SQVTM, CDR2 ANQGSEA, per germline. V lost 7 bases and J 4 bases, leaving 11 bases between the germline ends. This CDR3 has 12 amino acids. The CDR3 reads CSGNRGYNEQFF. CDR3 nucleotides: TGCAGCGGAAATCGGGGGTACAATGAGCAGTTCTTC.